This entry is about one T cell receptor beta chain. This sample is part of a study of blood T cell repertoires in COVID-19. In the authors' workflow: Nucleated cell number was recorded as an estimate derived from reference gene primer amplification. Method: immunoSEQ multiplex PCR; TCRdb's copy keeps in-frame clones and lacks some. The DNA gave D and trimming, while V, J and clone size come from that table. Altogether some 320,000 clones are present, roughly 86% being singletons, with the ten largest covering approximately 5%. Those who participated ranged in age from roughly 18 to 100 years and resided in about 24 US areas. The germline gives CDR1 MDHEN, CDR2 SYDVKM. V gave up 1 base and J gave up 4 bases; unmatched junction bases: 8. CDR3 size: 16 residues.

The chain is built from TRBV28 and TRBJ2-7; 9 bases are a match to TRBD1. This clonotype was obtained from a woman aged 25-40 years who had recovered from COVID-19. Sequencing input: PBMCs or T cells enriched from blood (not recorded which). CDR3 coding DNA: TGTGCCAGCAGTTTATCTTGGGACAGGGATATGTACGAGCAGTACTTC. Encoded protein: CASSLSWDRDMYEQYF. Based on the CDR3 plus reference TRBV28 and TRBJ2-7, the full variable domain is DVKVTQSSRYLVKRTGEKVFLECVQDMDHENMFWYRQDPGLGLRLIYFSYDVKMKEKGDIPEGYSVSREKKERFSLILESASTNQTSMYLCASSLSWDRDMYEQYFGPGTRLTVT.